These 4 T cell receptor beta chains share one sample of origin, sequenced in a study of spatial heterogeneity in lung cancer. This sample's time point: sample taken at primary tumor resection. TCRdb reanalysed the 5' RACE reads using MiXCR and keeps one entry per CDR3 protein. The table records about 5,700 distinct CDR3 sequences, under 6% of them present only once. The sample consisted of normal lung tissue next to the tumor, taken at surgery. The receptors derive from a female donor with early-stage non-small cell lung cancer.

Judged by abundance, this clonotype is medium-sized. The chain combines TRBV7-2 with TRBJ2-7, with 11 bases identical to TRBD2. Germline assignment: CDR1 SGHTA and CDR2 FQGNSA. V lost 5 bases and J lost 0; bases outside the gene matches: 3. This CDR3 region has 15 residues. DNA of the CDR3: TGTGCCAGCAGCCCCACTAGCGGGAGCTCCTACGAGCAGTACTTC. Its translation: CASSPTSGSSYEQYF.

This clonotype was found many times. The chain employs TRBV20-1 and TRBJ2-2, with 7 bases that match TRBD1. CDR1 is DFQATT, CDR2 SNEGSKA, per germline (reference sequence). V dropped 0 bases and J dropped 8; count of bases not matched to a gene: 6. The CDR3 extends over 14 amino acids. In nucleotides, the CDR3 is TGCAGTGCTAGAGAGGGGACAGAGACGGGGGAGCTGTTTTTT. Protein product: CSAREGTETGELFF.

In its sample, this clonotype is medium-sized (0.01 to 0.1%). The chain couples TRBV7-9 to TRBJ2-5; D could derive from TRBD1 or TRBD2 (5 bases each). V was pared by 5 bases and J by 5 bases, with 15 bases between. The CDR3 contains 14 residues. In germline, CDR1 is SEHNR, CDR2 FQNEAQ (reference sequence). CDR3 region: CASSRGPDMETQYF. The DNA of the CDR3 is TGTGCCAGCAGCCGGGGCCCTGACATGGAGACCCAGTACTTC.

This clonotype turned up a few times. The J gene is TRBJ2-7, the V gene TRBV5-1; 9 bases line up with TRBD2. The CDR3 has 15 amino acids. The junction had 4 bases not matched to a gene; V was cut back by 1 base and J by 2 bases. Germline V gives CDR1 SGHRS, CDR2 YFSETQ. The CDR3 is CASSLMTSGPYEQYF. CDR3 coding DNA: TGCGCCAGCAGCTTGATGACTAGCGGACCCTACGAGCAGTACTTC.